The 32 T cell receptor beta chains given below trace back to one sample, sequenced in a study of cytomegalovirus exposure and HLA in healthy donors. The PCR had 60 Vbeta and 13 Jbeta primers. Data came from immunoSEQ multiplex PCR; TCRdb stores just in-frame clones and leaves some out. The sample records 150,000 to 200,000 clones, around four fifths being singletons. Sample: PBMCs. The receptors were sampled from a male donor in good health and CMV-seropositive.

J is TRBJ2-7 and V is TRBV10-2, with D possibly TRBD1 on 6 matching bases. The length of the CDR3 is 15 residues. CDR1 is WSHSY, CDR2 SAAADI, per germline. V shed 6 bases and J shed 1 base, with 16 bases lying between them. This CDR3 reads CASSRDNRGSYEQYF. In DNA form, the CDR3 reads TGCGCCAGCAGCAGGGACAACCGAGGGTCCTACGAGCAGTACTTC.

This clone was detected once. The V call is TRBV6-1, the J call TRBJ1-2, with D possibly being TRBD1 (5 bases). Deletions cut 3 bases from V and 5 bases from J, with 13 bases between. Germline-derived CDR1 and CDR2 are MNHNS and SASEGT. The CDR3 spans 14 residues. The CDR3 reads CASSEIAGPYGYTF. DNA for the CDR3: TGTGCCAGCAGTGAGATAGCAGGGCCGTATGGCTACACCTTC.

This clone came up a few times. The rearrangement joins TRBV29-1 to TRBJ1-4, with 7 bases fitting TRBD1. This CDR3 comprises 12 residues. Germline CDR1 is SQVTM and CDR2 is ANQGSEA. CDR3 DNA: TGCACCATGCAGGGGGACAATGAAAAACTGTTTTTT. Translation gives CTMQGDNEKLFF.

There are a few counts of this clone. The rearrangement uses TRBV6-1 and TRBJ1-2; a possible D gene is TRBD1 (5 bases). The CDR3 sequence is 12 residues long. Trimming removed 3 bases at V and 8 bases at J, with 10 bases between. Looked up from germline, CDR1 is MNHNS and CDR2 is SASEGT. The CDR3 here is CASSDTGFGYTF. CDR3 bases: TGTGCCAGCAGTGACACAGGATTCGGCTACACCTTC.

The chain employs TRBV6-5 and TRBJ1-1; 8 positions match TRBD1. The length of the CDR3 is 13 residues. Losses at the gene ends were 6 bases for V and 8 bases for J; bases not matched to a gene: 8. Germline CDR1 reads MNHEY; CDR2 reads SVGAGI. CDR3 in amino acids: CASSRAGGSEAFF. In nucleotides, the CDR3 is TGTGCCAGCAGCCGCGCAGGGGGCTCGGAAGCTTTCTTT.

This clone showed up just a few times. This sequence joins TRBV6-1 and TRBJ1-2; no firm D call. There are 13 residues in the CDR3. Germline-derived CDR1 and CDR2 are MNHNS and SASEGT. The ends were cut back, 1 base at V and 4 bases at J, with 7 bases in the middle. This CDR3 reads CASSEVGAYGYTF. The CDR3 coding sequence is TGTGCCAGCAGTGAAGTTGGAGCCTATGGCTACACCTTC.

The V gene is TRBV23-1, the J gene TRBJ1-1; no clear D gene. Being an ORF, TRBV23-1 has a function that is uncertain. This CDR3 contains 12 residues. The V and J ends lost 2 bases and 3 bases respectively, with 4 bases between them. CDR3 in amino acids: CASSQRYTEAFF. CDR3 nucleotides: TGCGCCAGCAGTCAACGGTACACTGAAGCTTTCTTT.

This clone was seen only a few times. The DNA for the CDR3 is TGTGCGACGGGAACCTACGAGCAGTACTTC. This sequence encodes CATGTYEQYF. The chain has TRBV6-6 and TRBJ2-7; maybe TRBD2 (5 bases). Per the germline V gene, CDR1 is MNHNY and CDR2 is SVGAGI (reference sequence). The CDR3 totals 10 residues.

The J gene is TRBJ1-6, the V gene TRBV25-1; 12 bases match TRBD1. The CDR3 spans 17 residues. The germline gives CDR1 MGHDK, CDR2 SYGVNS. V lost 2 bases to trimming and J lost 11 bases; unmatched junction nucleotides: 10. CDR3 in amino acids: CASSEQFRDRGQAPLHF. Written as DNA, the CDR3 is TGTGCCAGCAGTGAACAGTTCCGGGACAGGGGGCAGGCACCCCTCCACTTT.

The chain joins TRBV7-2 to TRBJ1-1; the match to TRBD1 covers 7 bases. V lost 5 bases to trimming and J lost 5 bases; unmatched junction nucleotides: 5. Looked up from germline, CDR1 is SGHTA and CDR2 is FQGNSA. CDR3 length: 13 residues. CDR3: CASSVDRDTEAFF. The CDR3, as DNA: TGTGCCAGCAGCGTCGACAGGGATACTGAAGCTTTCTTT.

The chain has TRBV11-2 and TRBJ1-2, with a tentative D call TRBD1 (6 bases). The CDR3 spans 14 residues. V was clipped by 0 bases and J by 5 bases, with 10 bases between them. Germline-derived CDR1 and CDR2 are SGHAT and FQNNGV. CDR3 loop: CASSLDGQGYGYTF. Written as DNA, the CDR3 is TGTGCCAGCAGCTTAGATGGGCAGGGGTATGGCTACACCTTC.

J is TRBJ2-7 and V is TRBV7-9, with a weak D call TRBD2 (5 bases). CDR3 length equals 15 residues. Trimming pared 4 bases from V and 6 bases from J, leaving 19 bases between. Germline CDR1 SEHNR, CDR2 FQNEAQ (reference sequence). The CDR3 DNA reads as TGTGCCAGCAGCTCCGATTCCAGCGGCCCTCCCGAGCAGTACTTC. Amino acids: CASSSDSSGPPEQYF. Using reference TRBV7-9 and TRBJ2-7 for the parts outside the CDR3, the full variable domain is DTGVSQNPRHKITKRGQNVTFRCDPISEHNRLYWYRQTLGQGPEFLTYFQNEAQLEKSRLLSDRFSAERPKGSFSTLEIQRTEQGDSAMYLCASSSDSSGPPEQYFGPGTRLTVT.

The table lists this clone with many counts. The V gene is TRBV18, the J gene TRBJ1-2; weak D call: TRBD1 (6 bases). The CDR3 is 15 residues long. CDR1 and CDR2 (germline): KGHSH, LQKENI. The ends were cut back, 4 bases at V and 4 bases at J, with 16 bases in the middle. This chain's CDR3 is CASSLGITGLYGYTF. For the CDR3, the DNA is TGTGCCAGCTCACTGGGAATAACAGGGCTCTATGGCTACACCTTC.

V is TRBV7-9 and J is TRBJ1-5; 7 bases map to TRBD1. The J segment lost 8 bases and the V segment lost 1 base, leaving 8 bases of the junction unmatched. CDR3 size: 15 residues. CDR1 and CDR2 (germline): SEHNR, FQNEAQ (reference sequence). CDR3 residues: CASSLGRGRGEPQHF. The CDR3 DNA reads TGTGCCAGCAGCTTAGGGAGGGGGCGCGGGGAGCCCCAGCATTTT.

CDR3 sequence (DNA): TGTGCCATCAGTGAGTCGGTGACAGACTCGGGGGGGATATATTTT. This gives the protein CAISESVTDSGGIYF. The chain links TRBV10-3 to TRBJ1-3, with D perhaps TRBD1 (5 bases). V shed 0 bases and J shed 13 bases, with 19 bases lying between them. The germline V gene encodes CDR1 ENHRY and CDR2 SYGVKD. CDR3 length: 15 residues.

The chain recombines TRBV30 with TRBJ1-2; 12 bases fit TRBD1. The CDR3 covers 13 residues. J gave up 8 bases and V 6 bases, and 7 bases lay outside the gene matches. The germline V gene has CDR1 GTSNPN and CDR2 SVGIG (reference sequence). The CDR3 DNA reads as TGTGCCTGTTCGGGACAGGGGGCGGTAGGCTACACCTTC. Protein: CACSGQGAVGYTF.

Only a few counts were recorded for this clone. The CDR3 sequence is CASSLRFPGQTNYGYTF. DNA of the CDR3: TGTGCCAGCAGCTTACGATTTCCGGGACAGACTAACTATGGCTACACCTTC. The genes are TRBV7-8 and TRBJ1-2; 7 nucleotides line up with TRBD1. Germline CDR1 and CDR2: SGHVS and FQNEAQ. CDR3 length: 17 amino acids. V was clipped by 2 bases and J by 0 bases; unmatched bases: 9. Full variable domain (missing parts from reference TRBV7-8 and TRBJ1-2): GAGVSQSPRYKVAKRGQDVALRCDPISGHVSLFWYQQALGQGPEFLTYFQNEAQLDKSGLPSDRFFAERPEGSVSTLKIQRTQQEDSAVYLCASSLRFPGQTNYGYTFGSGTRLTVV.

The chain combines TRBV4-1 with TRBJ2-5, with 8 bases matching TRBD2. The CDR3 spans 13 residues. The V gene end was trimmed by 4 bases and the J gene end by 11 bases; junction bases not matched to a gene: 9. Germline V lookup: CDR1 MGHRA, CDR2 YSYEKL. CDR3 amino acids: CASSLTGGEVQYF. CDR3 sequence (DNA): TGCGCCAGCAGCCTAACGGGGGGGGAGGTGCAGTACTTC.

As regards this clone: The sample contains more than one DNA sequence encoding this CDR3. V gene TRBV30 combines with J gene TRBJ1-6; 7 bases map to TRBD1. Unmatched junction bases numbered 4, after V lost 0 bases and J lost 8 bases. The CDR3 has 14 residues. CDR1 is GTSNPN, CDR2 SVGIG, per germline (reference sequence). The CDR3 DNA follows: TGTGCCTGGAGTGTGCGCAGGGGGGATTCACCCCTCCACTTT. As protein: CAWSVRRGDSPLHF.

The V call is TRBV4-2, the J call TRBJ1-5; 7 bases agree with TRBD1. There are 15 residues in the CDR3. In germline, CDR1 is LGHNA, CDR2 YNFKEQ. V was pared by 0 bases and J by 6 bases, with 5 bases of the junction left unmatched. As DNA, the CDR3 is TGTGCCAGCAGCCAAGATGACAGGGAAAGTCAGCCCCAGCATTTT. Translated, it gives CASSQDDRESQPQHF.

The V call is TRBV6-4, the J call TRBJ2-2; 8 bases match TRBD1. The length of the CDR3 is 14 residues. The V gene's germline CDR1 is MRHNA and CDR2 SNTAGT. The ends lost 3 bases at V and 5 bases at J; junction bases unmatched: 2. The CDR3 DNA follows: TGTGCCAGCAGTGAGACAGGGGTGACCGGGGAGCTGTTTTTT. Protein: CASSETGVTGELFF.

CDR3 nucleotide sequence: TGTGCCAGCTCGGCAGGATATAGTCAGCCCCAGCATTTT. As protein: CASSAGYSQPQHF. The V call is TRBV27, the J call TRBJ1-5; no definite D call. The germline V and J ends were trimmed by 8 bases and 6 bases, with 14 bases remaining between them. The germline CDR1 and CDR2 sequences are MNHEY and SMNVEV (reference sequence). This CDR3 spans 13 amino acids.

The chain links TRBV6-6 to TRBJ1-2, with D possibly matching TRBD1 (5 bases). Looked up from germline, CDR1 is MNHNY and CDR2 is SVGAGI (reference sequence). V was shortened by 8 bases and J by 3 bases, with 19 bases between the two germline ends. This CDR3 has 15 residues. The DNA of the CDR3 is TGTGCCAGCGGGCGGACACTTGTTGGGGACTATGGCTACACCTTC. Amino acid sequence: CASGRTLVGDYGYTF.

This chain links TRBV28 with TRBJ1-2; TRBD1 agrees at 7 bases. From germline, CDR1 is MDHEN and CDR2 SYDVKM. The CDR3 runs 20 residues. V trimming: 2 bases; J trimming: 2 bases; junction bases outside the gene matches: 20. CDR3 region: CASSLNRGLKLNPINYGYTF. The CDR3 DNA follows: TGTGCCAGCAGTTTAAACAGGGGACTCAAACTCAACCCGATCAACTATGGCTACACCTTC.

The chain's CDR3 is CASSVEAGLNTEAFF. CDR3 sequence (DNA): TGTGCCAGCAGCGTAGAAGCGGGGTTGAACACTGAAGCTTTCTTT. The rearrangement joins TRBV9 to TRBJ1-1; no definite D call. V was trimmed by 0 bases and J by 0 bases, leaving 9 bases between them. The germline V gene encodes CDR1 SGDLS and CDR2 YYNGEE. The CDR3 consists of 15 residues.

This chain connects TRBV27 to TRBJ2-7, with 7 positions matching TRBD1. The CDR3 covers 13 residues. V shed 8 bases and J 3 bases; nucleotides not matched to a gene: 7. Germline-derived CDR1 and CDR2 are MNHEY and SMNVEV (reference sequence). This chain's CDR3 is CASAWTGGYEQYF. As DNA, the CDR3 is TGTGCCAGCGCCTGGACAGGCGGCTACGAGCAGTACTTC.

The chain employs TRBV7-9 and TRBJ1-4, with 9 bases that match TRBD1. The junction had 10 bases not matched to a gene; V was cut back by 6 bases and J by 8 bases. Germline-derived CDR1 and CDR2 are SEHNR and FQNEAQ (reference sequence). This CDR3 region has 15 residues. The DNA for the CDR3 is TGTGCCAGCAGTAGTTTACAGGGGGCACGGGAAAAACTGTTTTTT. This gives the protein CASSSLQGAREKLFF.

The chain carries TRBV19 and TRBJ1-5, with TRBD1 matching 7 bases. The CDR3 has 15 amino acids. Unmatched junction bases numbered 5, after V lost 5 bases and J lost 1 base. Germline CDR1 reads LNHDA; CDR2 reads SQIVND (reference sequence). CDR3 sequence (DNA): TGTGCCAGTAGTGACAGGGACATGAGCAATCAGCCCCAGCATTTT. It encodes CASSDRDMSNQPQHF.

The gene calls are TRBV6-1 and TRBJ1-1; D possibly corresponds to TRBD1 (6 bases). The CDR3 loop spans 13 amino acids. Trimming stripped 8 bases from V and 5 bases from J, with 15 bases between. Per the germline V gene, CDR1 is MNHNS and CDR2 is SASEGT. The CDR3: CASGLTGPTEAFF. The CDR3 bases are TGTGCCAGCGGCCTAACAGGGCCTACTGAAGCTTTCTTT.

The chain couples TRBV5-6 to TRBJ2-3, with 9 bases lining up with TRBD2. The CDR3 contains 15 residues. V lost 0 bases to trimming and J lost 4 bases; unmatched junction nucleotides: 3. Germline values: CDR1 SGHDT, CDR2 YYEEEE. CDR3 sequence reads: CASSLGAGGPDTQYF. The CDR3 DNA sequence: TGTGCCAGCAGCTTGGGAGCGGGGGGACCAGATACGCAGTATTTT.

This sequence joins TRBV19 and TRBJ2-1, with 15 positions matching TRBD2. J lost 5 bases, V lost 5 bases, and 7 bases had no gene match. Germline V lookup: CDR1 LNHDA, CDR2 SQIVND (reference sequence). This CDR3 is 17 amino acids long. The DNA of the CDR3 is TGTGCCAGTAGTCTCGGGACTAGCGGGGGGCGGGACAATGAGCAGTTCTTC. Translating gives CASSLGTSGGRDNEQFF.

The chain has TRBV4-2 and TRBJ2-1; a weak D match, TRBD2 (7 bases). This CDR3 is built from 17 residues. Trimming took off 2 bases at V and 4 bases at J, with 18 bases between the two ends. Germline loops: CDR1 LGHNA, CDR2 YNFKEQ. This CDR3 reads CASSQRGGAGVYNEQFF. The CDR3 DNA is TGTGCCAGCAGCCAAAGGGGGGGGGCGGGCGTTTACAATGAGCAGTTCTTC.